The clone carrying this T cell receptor (beta chain) was seen at least ten times. Its matching antigen is unknown. This record comes from a study of CD8+CD57+ T cells in acquired aplastic anemia. Looking at the study overall: Sorted CD4+ and CD8+ cells gave a mean 3.2 ug DNA, range roughly 0.19 to 30 ug.

The germline V gene has CDR1 SGDLS and CDR2 YYNGEE. CDR3 length: 15 residues. V shed 0 bases and J shed 2 bases, with 11 bases lying between them. TCR beta VDJ and CDR3 profiling used genomic DNA as template. TCRdb analysed the reads with MiXCR anew, one entry per CDR3 protein. The data show 40,000 to 50,000 distinct CDR3 sequences, 70% to 80% seen once. Study-level results: Found in both controls and patients were some 30 CD8+ CDR3 sequences. In CD8+ cells, Simpson's diversity showed no significant difference between patients and controls.

The chain employs TRBV9 and TRBJ1-2; possibly TRBD1 for D (6 bases). This TCR came from a human donor in good health, serving as a control. Sample: sorted CD4+, CD8+, or CD8+CD57+ T cells (not recorded which) from PBMCs. CDR3 bases: TGTGCCAGCAGCGTAGCCGGGGGCGAGAACTATGGCTACACCTTC. Translation gives CASSVAGGENYGYTF.